The clone carrying this T cell receptor beta chain occurred a few times. What it recognizes is unknown. The data were obtained in a study of T cell repertoires in cytomegalovirus infection. Study at large: Public TCR beta signatures provided an indication of both CMV infection and a matching HLA type.

Trimming shortened V by 5 bases and J by 8 bases, and 24 bases separated the two germline ends. Germline V lookup: CDR1 MNHNS, CDR2 SASEGT. This CDR3 region has 17 residues. One entry per CDR3 protein results from TCRdb running MiXCR on the reads. The sample consists of under 500,000 distinct CDR3 sequences, 42% of them appearing once. The chain joins TRBV6-1 to TRBJ1-4; D remains unclear. The sample here was cultured PBMCs, taken from culture after CMV antigen stimulation. This clonotype was sampled from a human donor in good health (CMV status not recorded). Some clones in this sample may be carry-over from other donors' samples. The CDR3 DNA reads TGTGCCAGCAGTCGTAAATCCCTATACAGCAATTCAGAAAAACTGTTTTTT. Amino acids: CASSRKSLYSNSEKLFF.